This is a list of T cell receptor beta chains from one sample in a study of T-cell reconstitution after alpha-beta-depleted transplantation in children. Each CDR3 protein gets one entry after TCRdb re-called the PCR reads with MiXCR. The sample consists of roughly 100,000 distinct CDR3 sequences, 7% to 9% of them appearing once. The specimen was PBMCs from the stem cell graft donor, collected from the stem cell graft. These receptor sequences come from a human donor who donated a stem cell graft to a child with congenital amegakaryocytic thrombocytopenia. Both conserved end residues are part of each CDR3.

V gene,J gene,CDR3 protein
TRBV16,TRBJ2-1,CASSRRTSGRLPPEQFF
TRBV5-6,TRBJ1-5,CASSLLNQPQHF
TRBV20-1,TRBJ2-1,CCAGATSGGRYGNEQFF
TRBV7-9,TRBJ1-2,CASSHYRTGGNYGYTF
TRBV6-1,TRBJ1-2,CASSPHLDGEGYTF
TRBV6-5,TRBJ2-7,CASLLQADDEQYF
TRBV29-1,TRBJ2-1,CSVTGEQFF
TRBV12-3/TRBV12-4,TRBJ2-5,CASSLGEAETQYF
TRBV29-1,TRBJ1-1,CSVEDPGVNTEAFF
TRBV12-3/TRBV12-4,TRBJ1-4,CASSPQTVFF
TRBV5-1,TRBJ1-1,CASSLAPDRDSEAFF